One and the same sample provided the 23 T cell receptor beta chains below, sequenced in a study of blood T cells in healthy people across ages. A J-beta primer mix and a sample-barcoded 5' primer were used in a second PCR of about 6 to 12 cycles. In TCRdb, the 5' RACE reads were re-called with MiXCR into one record per CDR3 protein. The profile shows some 1.5 million distinct CDR3 sequences, 28% of them singletons. Sequencing used blood. Receptors originate from a woman younger than 45 in good health.

This clonotype came up a few times. CDR3 bases: TGCAGTGCTGGTCCGGGACTAGCGGGAGGCCCCAATGAGCAGTTCTTC. Protein product: CSAGPGLAGGPNEQFF. The V call is TRBV20-1, the J call TRBJ2-1; 15 bases match TRBD2. Per germline, CDR1 DFQATT and CDR2 SNEGSKA (reference sequence). This CDR3 comprises 16 residues. Trimming cost V 5 bases and J 6 bases; bases outside gene matches: 8.

This clonotype was seen repeatedly, ten times or more. The V and J genes are TRBV4-3 and TRBJ2-1, with D possibly TRBD2 on 6 matching bases. The CDR3 is made up of 15 amino acids. Germline V lookup: CDR1 LGHNA, CDR2 YSLEER. Trimming took off 4 bases at V and 7 bases at J, with 17 bases between the two ends. This CDR3 reads CASSRGVGLSNEQFF. The CDR3 region has the DNA TGCGCCAGCAGCCGAGGTGTGGGACTCTCAAATGAGCAGTTCTTC.

The rearrangement joins TRBV29-1 to TRBJ2-3, with D perhaps being TRBD1 or TRBD2 (5 bases each). Trimming took off 8 bases at V and 1 base at J, with 25 bases between the two ends. This CDR3 comprises 17 residues. CDR1 is SQVTM and CDR2 is ANQGSEA in the germline V gene. The chain's CDR3 is CSSPGQRGASRTDTQYF. The CDR3, as DNA: TGCAGCTCCCCGGGGCAGCGAGGCGCATCTCGCACAGATACGCAGTATTTT.

In the case of this clonotype: One junction end does not reproduce the germline sequence, and a read error may be involved. V usage is TRBV10-2 and J usage is TRBJ2-1; D perhaps matches TRBD2 (6 bases). CDR1 and CDR2 from the germline V gene are WSHSY and SAAADI. The CDR3 runs 14 residues. Here the CDR3 reads CAGSVGGDYNEQFF. CDR3 in DNA: TGCGCCGGCAGTGTTGGCGGGGACTACAATGAGCAGTTCTTC.

This clonotype was counted between two and nine times. This chain joins TRBV12-3 or TRBV12-4 and TRBJ1-4; TRBD1 matches at 8 bases. Trimming removed 6 bases from V and 2 bases from J; junction bases left unmatched: 14. CDR3 size: 18 residues. Here the CDR3 reads CASSLRDRSGMTNEKLFF. CDR3 in DNA: TGTGCCAGCAGCCTAAGGGACAGGTCGGGTATGACTAATGAAAAACTGTTTTTT.

This clonotype has at least ten counts. The chain recombines TRBV18 with TRBJ2-5; the D gene could be TRBD1 or TRBD2 (5 bases each). Germline-derived CDR1 and CDR2 are KGHSH and LQKENI. V was cut by 4 bases and J by 5 bases, with 14 bases left in between. There are 14 residues in the CDR3. This chain's CDR3 is CASSQRTAGETQYF. CDR3 bases: TGTGCCAGCTCACAGCGGACCGCAGGGGAGACCCAGTACTTC.

This clonotype was observed at least ten times. This chain connects TRBV2 to TRBJ2-1, with 8 bases aligning to TRBD2. This CDR3 region has 13 residues. Per the germline V gene, CDR1 is SNHLY and CDR2 is FYNNEI. V was clipped by 8 bases and J by 3 bases; unmatched bases: 3. Written as DNA, the CDR3 is TGTGCCAGCCAAGGGACTAGCTACAATGAGCAGTTCTTC. Protein product: CASQGTSYNEQFF.

In this sample, this clonotype turned up many times. The chain recombines TRBV5-6 with TRBJ2-5, with 7 bases matching TRBD2. The CDR3 spans 16 residues. Germline V gene sequence: CDR1 SGHDT, CDR2 YYEEEE. Trimming removed 0 bases from V and 2 bases from J; junction bases left unmatched: 7. CDR3 sequence: CASSLGGGPGQETQYF. CDR3 DNA sequence: TGTGCCAGCAGCTTGGGGGGAGGGCCGGGGCAAGAGACCCAGTACTTC. Using reference TRBV5-6 and TRBJ2-5 for the parts outside the CDR3, the full variable domain is DAGVTQSPTHLIKTRGQQVTLRCSPKSGHDTVSWYQQALGQGPQFIFQYYEEEERQRGNFPDRFSGHQFPNYSSELNVNALLLGDSALYLCASSLGGGPGQETQYFGPGTRLLVL.

This clonotype appeared many times. The V and J genes are TRBV10-3 and TRBJ2-7; TRBD1 or TRBD2 may be the D gene (5 bases each). V lost 7 bases to trimming and J lost 4 bases, with 17 bases between them. The germline V gene encodes CDR1 ENHRY and CDR2 SYGVKD. The CDR3 totals 14 residues. For the CDR3, the DNA is TGTGCCATCACGAACAGTGAGGGGATTTACGAGCAGTACTTC. It encodes CAITNSEGIYEQYF.

The chain uses TRBV28 and TRBJ2-1; a weak D match, TRBD2 (5 bases). Germline assignment: CDR1 MDHEN and CDR2 SYDVKM. V was shortened by 5 bases and J by 13 bases, with 21 bases between the two germline ends. The CDR3 is 14 amino acids. This CDR3 reads CASSSGEKEETQFF. The CDR3 DNA reads TGTGCCAGCAGTAGTGGGGAGAAGGAAGAGACCCAGTTCTTC.

This chain joins TRBV12-3 or TRBV12-4 and TRBJ2-1, with 14 bases identical to TRBD2. This CDR3 spans 18 amino acids. Unmatched junction bases numbered 10, after V lost 6 bases and J lost 3 bases. The CDR3: CASRSGTSGSLSYNEQFF. The CDR3 DNA is TGTGCCAGCAGATCCGGGACTAGCGGGAGCTTGAGCTACAATGAGCAGTTCTTC.

The chain couples TRBV11-2 to TRBJ2-2, with D unresolved. The CDR3 loop spans 18 amino acids. The germline V and J ends were trimmed by 5 bases and 0 bases, with 19 bases remaining between them. Germline CDR1 is SGHAT and CDR2 is FQNNGV. The CDR3 coding sequence is TGTGCCAGCAGCCCCATCTCTCTGGCGGCGGCGAACACCGGGGAGCTGTTTTTT. This sequence encodes CASSPISLAAANTGELFF.

V gene TRBV20-1 combines with J gene TRBJ2-4; 7 nucleotides match TRBD2. The germline gives CDR1 DFQATT, CDR2 SNEGSKA (reference sequence). This CDR3 has 15 amino acids. Trimming cost V 5 bases and J 0 bases; bases outside gene matches: 7. In DNA form, the CDR3 reads TGCAGTGCTGGACTGGGCGGGAGAGCCAAAAACATTCAGTACTTC. This translates into CSAGLGGRAKNIQYF.

This clonotype was seen more than once but under ten times. This chain connects TRBV7-2 to TRBJ2-4; D call uncertain. The J call may be wrong; the DNA end is better matched by TRBJ2-7. The length of the CDR3 is 16 residues. Germline assignment: CDR1 SGHTA and CDR2 FQGNSA. The CDR3 DNA follows: TGTGCCAGCAGCTTAGCGCTAGGCAGGACCCCCTACGAGCAGTACTTC. Protein product: CASSLALGRTPYEQYF.

V and J are TRBV7-7 and TRBJ2-1; D not certain. The J call is in doubt because the DNA end fits TRBJ2-7 better. CDR3 length: 13 residues. CDR1 SSHAT and CDR2 FNYEAQ come from the germline V gene (reference sequence). The DNA for the CDR3 is TGTGCCAGCAGCTTGTCCCAAAACAATGAGCAGTACTTC. This encodes CASSLSQNNEQYF.

This chain connects TRBV6-1 to TRBJ1-2; 7 nucleotides match TRBD1. CDR1 MNHNS and CDR2 SASEGT come from the germline V gene. The CDR3 contains 15 residues. V was pared by 4 bases and J by 0 bases, with 5 bases of the junction left unmatched. CDR3 in DNA: TGTGCCAGCAGTGGGCCGGGACAGACTAACTATGGCTACACCTTC. Translated, it gives CASSGPGQTNYGYTF.

This clonotype was observed a few times. Just one base apart from a much larger clone, this may be a read error. V gene TRBV4-1 combines with J gene TRBJ2-7; 7 bases are shared with TRBD2. This CDR3 is built from 13 residues. V lost 3 bases and J lost 1; bases outside the gene matches: 0. In germline, CDR1 is MGHRA, CDR2 YSYEKL. This CDR3 is CASSQRESYEQYF. CDR3 sequence (DNA): TGCGCCAGCAGCCAGCGGGAGTCCTACGAGCAGTACTTC.

This clonotype occurred many times. The DNA for the CDR3 is TGTGCCAGCAGGGCTTTGACAGGGGGCGAAAGCGAGCAGTACTTC. Translating it yields CASRALTGGESEQYF. V gene TRBV12-3 or TRBV12-4 combines with J gene TRBJ2-7; 10 positions match TRBD1. With V trimmed by 6 bases and J by 6 bases, 11 bases remained unmatched. This CDR3 spans 15 amino acids.

This chain joins TRBV27 and TRBJ2-3; no firm D call. V was pared by 3 bases and J by 8 bases, with 15 bases between. Germline-derived CDR1 and CDR2 are MNHEY and SMNVEV (reference sequence). The CDR3 totals 14 residues. CDR3 DNA: TGTGCCAGCAGTTTTACACCAGCAGGAGCTACGCAGTATTTT. Translated, it gives CASSFTPAGATQYF.

The rearrangement uses TRBV12-3 or TRBV12-4 and TRBJ2-5; D not certain. This CDR3 is built from 13 residues. Trimming shortened V by 5 bases and J by 0 bases, and 7 bases separated the two germline ends. In DNA, the CDR3 is TGTGCCAGCAGTCCAAAGTACCAAGAGACCCAGTACTTC. Amino acids: CASSPKYQETQYF.

The V call is TRBV10-3, the J call TRBJ1-5; no clear D. The CDR3 extends over 13 amino acids. V was shortened by 3 bases and J by 6 bases, with 9 bases between the two germline ends. Germline V gene data show CDR1 as ENHRY and CDR2 as SYGVKD. Here the CDR3 reads CAISEERSQPQHF. As DNA, the CDR3 is TGTGCCATCAGTGAAGAAAGGAGTCAGCCCCAGCATTTT.

This clonotype was found a few times. The chain carries TRBV4-3 and TRBJ2-1, with 9 bases identical to TRBD2. CDR1 LGHNA and CDR2 YSLEER come from the germline V gene. This CDR3 has 16 amino acids. J gave up 6 bases and V 4 bases, and 10 bases lay outside the gene matches. DNA for the CDR3: TGCGCCAGCAGCCGAACTGTAGCGGGAGCCACCAATGAGCAGTTCTTC. Its protein product is CASSRTVAGATNEQFF.

Comments on this clonotype: A read error may explain this, as a much larger clone is one base away. The chain has TRBV7-9 and TRBJ1-2; tentatively, D is TRBD1 (6 bases). CDR1 SEHNR and CDR2 FQNEAQ come from the germline V gene (reference sequence). This CDR3 has 15 amino acids. CDR3 sequence: CVSSLGWDTLYGYTF. The CDR3 nucleotides are TGTGTCAGCAGCTTGGGTTGGGACACCCTCTATGGCTACACCTTC. Combining the CDR3 with reference TRBV7-9 and TRBJ1-2 gives the whole variable domain DTGVSQNPRHKITKRGQNVTFRCDPISEHNRLYWYRQTLGQGPEFLTYFQNEAQLEKSRLLSDRFSAERPKGSFSTLEIQRTEQGDSAMYLCVSSLGWDTLYGYTFGSGTRLTVV.